This T cell receptor (beta chain) was profiled in a study of cytomegalovirus exposure and HLA in healthy donors. Findings of the study overall: Across donors, most TCRs were seen rarely, yet some public ones were widespread.

Germline trimming cut 6 bases from V and 7 bases from J; bases unmatched to any gene: 9. Germline CDR1 MDHEN, CDR2 SYDVKM. This CDR3 has 14 amino acids. The data were produced by immunoSEQ multiplex PCR, yet TCRdb's version contains in-frame clones alone and is incomplete. The sample shows about 49,000 clones, approximately 90% of them seen only once. A remark on this clone: The antigen is not known.

The J gene is TRBJ2-7, the V gene TRBV28, with 10 nucleotides matching TRBD2. The receptor was derived from a man aged 18 to 29 in good health and CMV-seronegative. Input material: PBMCs. CDR3 bases: TGTGCCAGCAGACAAGCGGGAGGGCCGGGGGAGCAGTACTTC. It specifies CASRQAGGPGEQYF.